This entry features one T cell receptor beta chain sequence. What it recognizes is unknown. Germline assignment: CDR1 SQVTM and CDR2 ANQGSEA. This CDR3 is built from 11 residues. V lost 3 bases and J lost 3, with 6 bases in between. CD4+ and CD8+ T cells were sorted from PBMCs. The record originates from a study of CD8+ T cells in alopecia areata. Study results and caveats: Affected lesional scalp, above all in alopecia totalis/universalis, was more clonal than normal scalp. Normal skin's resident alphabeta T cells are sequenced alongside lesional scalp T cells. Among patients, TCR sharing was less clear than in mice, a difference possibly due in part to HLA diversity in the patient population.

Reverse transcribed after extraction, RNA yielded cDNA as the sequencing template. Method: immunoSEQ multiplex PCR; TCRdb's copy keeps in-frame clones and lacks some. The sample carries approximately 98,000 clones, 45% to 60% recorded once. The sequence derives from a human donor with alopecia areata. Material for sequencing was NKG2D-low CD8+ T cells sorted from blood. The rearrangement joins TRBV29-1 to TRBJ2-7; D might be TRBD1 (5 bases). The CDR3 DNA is TGCAGCGTTGAGCAGGGCTACGAGCAGTACTTC. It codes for CSVEQGYEQYF.